This T cell receptor (beta chain) is drawn from a study of blood T cell repertoires in COVID-19. In the study overall: From T cells, B-cell-depleted T cells, or PBMCs came the material, which was cDNA or gDNA.

Trimming removed 1 base from V and 4 bases from J, with 8 bases in between. CDR3 size: 13 residues. Germline V gene sequence: CDR1 GTSNPN, CDR2 SVGIG (reference sequence). In the authors' methods: Cell counts per sample came from amplifying reference gene primers. Using immunoSEQ multiplex PCR, the repertoire was profiled, and TCRdb retains in-frame clones only, with some absent. The V and J calls and the clone size are those of that table, but D and trimming were determined from the DNA. The data contain 20,000 to 30,000 clones, 85% to 90% of them singletons. The sample was peripheral blood. The receptor comes from a human donor in a cohort sampled during active COVID-19. The rearrangement joins TRBV30 to TRBJ1-5; D is possibly TRBD1 (5 bases). CDR3 amino acids: CAWSGGRNQPQHF. CDR3 nucleotide sequence: TGTGCCTGGAGTGGGGGCCGGAATCAGCCCCAGCATTTT.